This T cell receptor beta chain came from a study of shared clonotypes between healthy human individuals. Study observations and caveats: The authors sampled blood alone, and tissue repertoires likely differ. Depth was large, yet rarefaction showed that sorted-subset sequencing was incomplete.

A word on this clone: The antigen remains undetermined.

Authors' methods: Quality scores were absent from the junction-only immunoSEQ sequences, so filtering differed. Using immunoSEQ multiplex PCR, the repertoire was profiled, and TCRdb retains in-frame clones only, with some absent. V, J and clone size derive from that table, while D and trimming were established from the DNA sequence. The table shows about 2.4 million clones, with roughly 93% occurring only once. The germline V gene encodes CDR1 SGDLS and CDR2 YYNGEE. Between the trimmed V and J ends, which lost 2 bases and 1 base, there was a span of 22 bases. This CDR3 contains 19 residues. This TCR was recovered from a man aged 18 to 30 in good health. Some clones in this sample may be carry-over from other donors' samples. Specimen: naive CD4+ T cells from PBMCs. Regarding subset: CD45RA+ positively selected. The rearrangement links TRBV9 to TRBJ2-1; D is perhaps TRBD2 (6 bases). CDR3 residues: CASSVARDALRGSYNEQFF. The DNA of the CDR3 is TGTGCCAGCAGCGTTGCGCGGGACGCATTAAGAGGATCCTACAATGAGCAGTTCTTC.